This T cell receptor beta chain appears in the sequencing data of a study of cytomegalovirus exposure and HLA in healthy donors. TCRdb's copy holds only in-frame clones and misses some; the assay was immunoSEQ multiplex PCR. The table includes fewer than 150,000 clones, more than 85% detected once. The CDR3 consists of 12 residues. Per germline, CDR1 SQVTM and CDR2 ANQGSEA. The junction had 1 base not matched to a gene; V was cut back by 6 bases and J by 2 bases. The TCR originated in a man younger than 30 in good health and CMV-seropositive. V and J are TRBV29-1 and TRBJ2-1; TRBD1 aligns across 7 bases. Input material: PBMCs. The DNA for the CDR3 is TGCAGCGTGGGACAGCCCTACAATGAGCAGTTCTTC. This encodes CSVGQPYNEQFF.